Included here is one T cell receptor beta chain sequence, with context. Its antigen is undetermined. The data belong to a study of T cell responses to AZD1222 COVID-19 vaccine. Study results and limitations: Once two AZD1222 doses were given, Spike-specific TCR breadth and depth went up. Scientists sampled the repertoires only once the peak T cell response had passed.

Sequencing used immunoSEQ multiplex PCR; TCRdb keeps in-frame clones, though not all of them. Seen here are about 170,000 clones, about nine tenths observed once, and the top ten hold approximately 1.4%. Specimen: peripheral blood, collected on day 0 of AZD1222 vaccination. The sequence came from an adult in good health.

The CDR3 DNA reads as TGTGCCAGCAGGGCCCCCCCGGGGGAGACCCAGTACTTC. It translates to CASRAPPGETQYF. The rearrangement joins TRBV7-3 to TRBJ2-5, with D possibly TRBD2 on 5 matching bases. From germline, CDR1 is SGHTA and CDR2 FQGTGA. The V and J ends lost 6 bases and 5 bases respectively, with 13 bases between them. The CDR3 covers 13 residues.